The next 20 T cell receptor beta chains were all read from a single sample in a study of T-cell reconstitution after alpha-beta-depleted transplantation in children. TCRbeta library construction was performed incorporating unique molecular identifiers. MiXCR, run by TCRdb on the PCR reads, gives a single entry per CDR3 protein. The repertoire consists of some 640,000 distinct CDR3 sequences, with around 16% occurring once and the leading ten covering approximately 1%. Sequencing was performed on PBMCs from the stem cell graft donor, taken from the stem cell graft. The receptors shown here come from a human donor who donated a stem cell graft to a child with acute myeloid leukemia.

This chain connects TRBV12-3 or TRBV12-4 to TRBJ2-2; 7 nucleotides align to TRBD2. The ends lost 4 bases at V and 0 bases at J; junction bases unmatched: 5. The CDR3 length is 16 residues. CDR3 residues: CASSYPAGPNTGELFF. The CDR3 DNA sequence: TGTGCCAGCAGTTACCCAGCGGGACCGAACACCGGGGAGCTGTTTTTT.

The chain is built from TRBV9 and TRBJ1-6; TRBD1 matches 9 bases. This CDR3 has 15 residues. V was clipped by 0 bases and J by 8 bases; unmatched bases: 3. The germline V gene encodes CDR1 SGDLS and CDR2 YYNGEE. Written as DNA, the CDR3 is TGTGCCAGCAGCGTAGCAGACAGGGGGGATTCACCCCTCCACTTT. It specifies CASSVADRGDSPLHF.

The CDR3 loop is CASSPQGGDTQYF. The CDR3 DNA reads TGTGCCAGCAGTCCACAGGGCGGGGATACGCAGTATTTT. The V gene is TRBV6-2 or TRBV6-3, the J gene TRBJ2-3, with a possible D match to TRBD1 (6 bases). The germline V and J ends were trimmed by 5 bases and 6 bases, with 12 bases remaining between them. The CDR3 loop spans 13 amino acids. From germline, CDR1 is MNHEY and CDR2 SVGEGT.

This clonotype was counted between two and nine times. V is TRBV6-5 and J is TRBJ1-1; D is unresolved. The CDR3 is made up of 12 amino acids. Germline loops: CDR1 MNHEY, CDR2 SVGAGI. Trimming removed 7 bases from V and 5 bases from J, with 11 bases in between. The CDR3 is CASKGGGTEAFF. CDR3 nucleotide sequence: TGTGCCAGCAAGGGCGGTGGGACTGAAGCTTTCTTT.

The chain links TRBV20-1 to TRBJ1-5, with D unresolved. With 0 bases removed from V and 3 bases from J, the gap between germline ends came to 12 bases. CDR1 is DFQATT, CDR2 SNEGSKA, per germline (reference sequence). The CDR3 sequence is 15 residues long. CDR3 coding DNA: TGCAGTGCTAGAGATGAGTTGGGCCTCAATCAGCCCCAGCATTTT. Protein sequence: CSARDELGLNQPQHF.

This chain uses TRBV5-1 with TRBJ2-3; tentatively, D is TRBD2 (5 bases). Looked up from germline, CDR1 is SGHRS and CDR2 is YFSETQ. V was shortened by 4 bases and J by 6 bases, with 9 bases between the two germline ends. This CDR3 contains 12 residues. DNA of the CDR3: TGCGCCAGCAGCGCCTCTAGCGATACGCAGTATTTT. It yields the protein CASSASSDTQYF.

There are a few counts of this clonotype. The junction departs from germline at one end; a sequencing error may be responsible. The CDR3 DNA sequence: TGTGCCAGCAGCTTAAGCCTCCCCTGCCAGGTATCCTATGAGCAGTACTTC. This codes for CASSLSLPCQVSYEQYF. The chain has TRBV7-7 and TRBJ2-7; no definite D call. In germline, CDR1 is SSHAT, CDR2 FNYEAQ (reference sequence). This CDR3 is 17 amino acids long.

This clonotype was observed a few times. V is TRBV27 and J is TRBJ1-5; D possibly corresponds to TRBD1 (6 bases). Per germline, CDR1 MNHEY and CDR2 SMNVEV (reference sequence). The V end was cut by 5 bases, the J end by 1 base, with 12 bases between. The CDR3 has 15 residues. The CDR3 bases are TGTGCCAGCAGTCAGGGGCTGGACAGCAATCAGCCCCAGCATTTT. Protein product: CASSQGLDSNQPQHF.

To note about this clonotype: A read error is possible here, since a much larger clone lies one base away. V usage is TRBV20-1 and J usage is TRBJ1-2; tentative D call: TRBD1 (6 bases). Trimming removed 3 bases from V and 1 base from J, with 12 bases in between. This CDR3 comprises 14 residues. CDR1 is DFQATT and CDR2 is SNEGSKA in the germline V gene (reference sequence). The CDR3 protein is CSASLDRLNYGYTF. CDR3 nucleotides: TGCAGTGCTAGTTTGGACAGACTTAACTATGGCTACACCTTC.

The chain combines TRBV12-3 or TRBV12-4 with TRBJ2-3; D perhaps matches TRBD2 (5 bases). The CDR3 length is 13 residues. Trimming removed 8 bases at V and 4 bases at J, with 13 bases between. The CDR3 loop reads CASGDQRADTQYF. The CDR3 nucleotides are TGTGCCAGCGGAGACCAGAGGGCAGATACGCAGTATTTT.

This clonotype has at least ten counts. The chain is built from TRBV5-1 and TRBJ2-7; TRBD2 aligns across 10 bases. This CDR3 has 14 residues. The V segment lost 5 bases and the J segment 5 bases; nucleotides outside the gene matches: 7. Germline V CDR1 and CDR2: SGHRS, YFSETQ. Here the CDR3 DNA reads TGCGCCAGCAGAGCTCTAGCGGGGGAAGACGAGCAGTACGTC. This codes for CASRALAGEDEQYV.

This clonotype was picked up a small number of times. The rearrangement uses TRBV7-2 and TRBJ1-5, with unresolved D. Trimming removed 2 bases at V and 2 bases at J, with 10 bases between. This CDR3 is 15 amino acids long. Germline CDR1 and CDR2: SGHTA and FQGNSA. CDR3 protein: CASSLSPIGNQPQHF. CDR3 in DNA: TGTGCCAGCAGCTTATCACCCATCGGCAATCAGCCCCAGCATTTT. Drawing the rest from reference TRBV7-2 and TRBJ1-5, the complete variable domain is GAGVSQSPSNKVTEKGKDVELRCDPISGHTALYWYRQSLGQGLEFLIYFQGNSAPDKSGLPSDRFSAERTGGSVSTLTIQRTQQEDSAVYLCASSLSPIGNQPQHFGDGTRLSIL.

The gene calls are TRBV6-2 or TRBV6-3 and TRBJ1-2; weak D call: TRBD1 (5 bases). Deletions cut 4 bases from V and 4 bases from J, with 16 bases between. The CDR3 spans 15 residues. CDR1 and CDR2 from the germline V gene are MNHEY and SVGEGT. The CDR3 region is CASSSATVSIYGYTF. The CDR3 nucleotides read TGTGCCAGCAGTTCCGCGACAGTTTCTATCTATGGCTACACCTTC.

This clonotype was picked up a small number of times. The chain carries TRBV7-2 and TRBJ1-5; D ambiguous. The V gene's germline CDR1 is SGHTA and CDR2 FQGNSA. Deletions cut 4 bases from V and 7 bases from J, with 14 bases between. The CDR3 totals 14 residues. In DNA form, the CDR3 reads TGTGCCAGCAGCTCGGGATTCGACTTCCAGCCCCAGCATTTT. Its translation is CASSSGFDFQPQHF.

This chain links TRBV29-1 with TRBJ1-3, with D hard to call. V was clipped by 4 bases and J by 4 bases, with 8 bases between them. CDR3 size: 12 residues. Germline CDR1 and CDR2: SQVTM and ANQGSEA. The CDR3 is CSVGGLGNTIYF. The CDR3 DNA reads TGCAGCGTTGGGGGTCTGGGAAACACCATATATTTT.

This clonotype was counted between two and nine times. The gene calls are TRBV7-2 and TRBJ2-7; 7 bases are shared with TRBD2. The V gene's germline CDR1 is SGHTA and CDR2 FQGNSA. CDR3 length: 15 amino acids. J lost 2 bases, V lost 3 bases, and 7 bases had no gene match. The CDR3 is CASSFTGGGAYEQYV. DNA of the CDR3: TGTGCCAGCAGCTTCACTGGGGGGGGGGCCTACGAGCAGTACGTC.

This sequence joins TRBV11-3 and TRBJ1-1, with TRBD1 matching 8 bases. The V and J ends lost 3 bases and 11 bases, in that order; junction bases with no gene match: 5. The CDR3 length is 12 residues. Germline CDR1 SGHNT, CDR2 YENEEA. CDR3 sequence (DNA): TGTGCCAGCAGCTTCCCGACAGGGGAGGCTTTCTTT. Its translation is CASSFPTGEAFF.

This clonotype was seen repeatedly, ten times or more. The chain couples TRBV7-6 to TRBJ2-3; D possibly uses TRBD1 or TRBD2 (6 bases each). The CDR3 covers 16 residues. V was cut by 4 bases and J by 0 bases, with 14 bases left in between. CDR1 is SGHVS and CDR2 is FNYEAQ in the germline V gene. The CDR3 sequence is CASSSPTGASTDTQYF. CDR3 DNA sequence: TGTGCCAGCAGCTCCCCGACGGGGGCTAGCACAGATACGCAGTATTTT.

This clonotype has at least ten counts. The V and J genes are TRBV5-1 and TRBJ2-3; 7 bases are a match to TRBD1. J gave up 2 bases and V 2 bases, and 5 bases lay outside the gene matches. The CDR3 has 15 amino acids. Per germline, CDR1 SGHRS and CDR2 YFSETQ. Here the CDR3 DNA reads TGCGCCAGCAGCTTCTTAGGACAGGACACAGATACGCAGTATTTT. Translated, it gives CASSFLGQDTDTQYF.

This clonotype was picked up a small number of times. The V gene is TRBV28, the J gene TRBJ2-6; TRBD1 agrees at 9 bases. J lost 2 bases, V lost 6 bases, and 8 bases had no gene match. The CDR3 loop spans 17 amino acids. The germline V gene encodes CDR1 MDHEN and CDR2 SYDVKM. The CDR3 nucleotides are TGTGCCAGCAGCATGGACAGGGGTCCCCCTGGGGCCAACGTCCTGACTTTC. This gives the protein CASSMDRGPPGANVLTF.